This entry lists 24 T cell receptor beta chains sequenced from one sample in a study of T cells in pancreatic ductal adenocarcinoma (dated by TCRdb to 2017 to 2019). Pancreatic ductal adenocarcinoma patients who had undergone surgery without neoadjuvant therapy were selected. Receptor amplification or capture employed the immunoSEQ multiplex PCR assay. Imported from immuneACCESS, the table was reduced by TCRdb to in-frame sequences with V and J called. These copies leave out some clones; in studies compared against another copy, an unresolved V gene accounts for under half, and the cause of the remainder is not known. For this sample the table gives 15,000 to 20,000 clones, of which 85% to 90% were detected only once. Approximately 1% of the sample is in the top ten clones. The material sequenced was PBMCs. The receptors were gathered from a human donor with pancreatic ductal adenocarcinoma.

Here the CDR3 reads CASSTLSRSQETQYF. The CDR3 DNA sequence: TGCGCCAGCAGCACTCTCTCGCGTTCCCAAGAGACCCAGTACTTC. V is TRBV5-1 and J is TRBJ2-5; D is unclear. V was clipped by 4 bases and J by 1 base, with 14 bases between them. The CDR3 loop spans 15 amino acids. Germline V gene sequence: CDR1 SGHRS, CDR2 YFSETQ.

The rearrangement uses TRBV28 and TRBJ1-2; TRBD1 aligns across 10 bases. This CDR3 is built from 17 residues. The V gene end was trimmed by 5 bases and the J gene end by 2 bases; junction bases not matched to a gene: 11. The germline CDR1 and CDR2 sequences are MDHEN and SYDVKM. The CDR3 loop reads CASSIYLGQGTNYGYTF. DNA for the CDR3: TGTGCCAGCAGTATTTACCTGGGACAGGGGACAAACTATGGCTACACCTTC.

V and J are TRBV18 and TRBJ2-1; 12 bases line up with TRBD2. This CDR3 spans 16 amino acids. Germline values: CDR1 KGHSH, CDR2 LQKENI. With V trimmed by 3 bases and J by 4 bases, 4 bases remained unmatched. As DNA, the CDR3 is TGTGCCAGCTCACCCGGACTAGCGGGGAATTACAATGAGCAGTTCTTC. Protein: CASSPGLAGNYNEQFF.

The genes are TRBV7-2 and TRBJ2-6; 9 bases are shared with TRBD1. The CDR3 is 16 amino acids. The V gene end was trimmed by 4 bases and the J gene end by 2 bases; junction bases not matched to a gene: 3. Germline V gene data show CDR1 as SGHTA and CDR2 as FQGNSA. For the CDR3, the DNA is TGTGCCAGCAGCTGGGACAGGGCGGCTGGGGCCAACGTCCTGACTTTC. It translates to CASSWDRAAGANVLTF.

The chain employs TRBV7-2 and TRBJ1-2; the match to TRBD1 covers 11 bases. CDR1 SGHTA and CDR2 FQGNSA come from the germline V gene. This CDR3 has 15 residues. V trimming: 3 bases; J trimming: 5 bases; junction bases outside the gene matches: 5. CDR3 loop: CASSFGQGAGYGYTF. The CDR3 nucleotides read TGTGCCAGCAGCTTCGGACAGGGGGCGGGGTATGGCTACACCTTC.

This clone was detected a few times. The chain carries TRBV28 and TRBJ1-6; TRBD1 agrees at 7 bases. The CDR3 extends over 16 amino acids. V gave up 6 bases and J gave up 4 bases; unmatched junction bases: 9. The V gene's germline CDR1 is MDHEN and CDR2 SYDVKM. The CDR3: CASSPGTAIYNSPLHF. Written as DNA, the CDR3 is TGTGCCAGCAGCCCCGGGACAGCTATTTATAATTCACCCCTCCACTTT. Full variable domain (missing parts from reference TRBV28 and TRBJ1-6): DVKVTQSSRYLVKRTGEKVFLECVQDMDHENMFWYRQDPGLGLRLIYFSYDVKMKEKGDIPEGYSVSREKKERFSLILESASTNQTSMYLCASSPGTAIYNSPLHFGNGTRLTVT.

The chain is built from TRBV28 and TRBJ1-5; 7 bases map to TRBD1. Germline loops: CDR1 MDHEN, CDR2 SYDVKM. The CDR3 length is 14 residues. With V trimmed by 2 bases and J by 7 bases, 5 bases remained unmatched. For the CDR3, the DNA is TGTGCCAGCAGTTTACCAGGGGGGCGGCAGCCCCAGCATTTT. As protein: CASSLPGGRQPQHF.

The chain has TRBV18 and TRBJ1-2; 8 nucleotides line up with TRBD1. From germline, CDR1 is KGHSH and CDR2 LQKENI. J gave up 0 bases and V 3 bases, and 3 bases lay outside the gene matches. This CDR3 is built from 15 residues. The CDR3 DNA sequence: TGTGCCAGCTCACCCCGGGACAGGACTAACTATGGCTACACCTTC. The encoded protein is CASSPRDRTNYGYTF. Supplemented by reference TRBV18 and TRBJ1-2, the full variable domain reads NAGVMQNPRHLVRRRGQEARLRCSPMKGHSHVYWYRQLPEEGLKFMVYLQKENIIDESGMPKERFSAEFPKEGPSILRIQQVVRGDSAAYFCASSPRDRTNYGYTFGSGTRLTVV.

V gene TRBV11-1 combines with J gene TRBJ2-7, with 11 nucleotides matching TRBD1. Germline assignment: CDR1 SGHAT and CDR2 FQDESV (reference sequence). The CDR3 consists of 16 residues. V lost 5 bases to trimming and J lost 6 bases; unmatched junction nucleotides: 12. The CDR3 region has the DNA TGTGCCAGCAGCCAACTTCGGGGACAGGGGGTCTTCGAGCAGTACTTC. Its translation is CASSQLRGQGVFEQYF.

Only a few counts were recorded for this clone. The chain joins TRBV10-3 to TRBJ1-2, with 8 bases identical to TRBD1. J lost 6 bases, V lost 2 bases, and 8 bases had no gene match. Germline CDR1 reads ENHRY; CDR2 reads SYGVKD. This CDR3 spans 15 amino acids. The chain's CDR3 is CAISERGRGRNGYTF. The CDR3 coding sequence is TGTGCCATCAGTGAGAGGGGCAGGGGGCGAAATGGCTACACCTTC.

The chain is built from TRBV2 and TRBJ1-5; D is ambiguous. The length of the CDR3 is 12 residues. Germline CDR1 reads SNHLY; CDR2 reads FYNNEI. Trimming removed 8 bases at V and 7 bases at J, with 12 bases between. The chain's CDR3 is CASHRDTQPQHF. In DNA form, the CDR3 reads TGTGCCAGCCACAGAGATACACAGCCCCAGCATTTT.

The V call is TRBV7-3, the J call TRBJ1-6, with a weak D call TRBD1 (5 bases). Trimming shortened V by 2 bases and J by 7 bases, and 6 bases separated the two germline ends. This CDR3 spans 13 amino acids. Germline CDR1 and CDR2: SGHTA and FQGTGA. CDR3 bases: TGTGCCAGCAGCTTAGCAGGGAATTCACCCCTCCACTTT. It is translated as CASSLAGNSPLHF.

The rearrangement uses TRBV28 and TRBJ2-2; 12 nucleotides line up with TRBD2. The CDR3 runs to 15 residues. In germline, CDR1 is MDHEN, CDR2 SYDVKM. Trimming at V came to 5 bases and at J to 6 bases, leaving 4 bases not matched to a gene. CDR3 in amino acids: CASSGLAGKAGELFF. The CDR3 DNA is TGTGCCAGCAGTGGACTAGCGGGGAAGGCCGGGGAGCTGTTTTTT.

The chain employs TRBV20-1 and TRBJ1-1; 7 bases fit TRBD1. This CDR3 contains 11 residues. Losses at the gene ends were 1 base for V and 10 bases for J; bases not matched to a gene: 3. Germline V lookup: CDR1 DFQATT, CDR2 SNEGSKA (reference sequence). The CDR3 reads CSARGAGGAFF. For the CDR3, the DNA is TGCAGTGCTAGAGGTGCAGGGGGAGCTTTCTTT.

The rearrangement links TRBV2 to TRBJ2-1; 13 positions agree with TRBD2. CDR1 SNHLY and CDR2 FYNNEI come from the germline V gene. The CDR3 contains 16 residues. V was pared by 5 bases and J by 4 bases, with 5 bases of the junction left unmatched. CDR3 coding DNA: TGTGCCAGCAGTCTGACTAGCGGGGGGATATACAATGAGCAGTTCTTC. Encoded protein: CASSLTSGGIYNEQFF.

This rearrangement joins TRBV7-2 to TRBJ1-2, with 12 positions matching TRBD1. The V and J ends lost 5 bases and 8 bases, in that order; junction bases with no gene match: 6. CDR1 and CDR2 (germline): SGHTA, FQGNSA. The CDR3 sequence is 14 residues long. The CDR3 here is CASSPGTGGQGYTF. In DNA, the CDR3 is TGTGCCAGCAGCCCGGGGACAGGGGGCCAGGGCTACACCTTC.

This chain uses TRBV10-3 with TRBJ2-7, with TRBD1 matching over 11 bases. V gave up 4 bases and J gave up 6 bases; unmatched junction bases: 8. The germline V gene encodes CDR1 ENHRY and CDR2 SYGVKD. The CDR3 spans 15 residues. Written as DNA, the CDR3 is TGTGCCATCAGTGGAGTTGCGGGACAGGGGGGCGAGCAGTACTTC. Protein: CAISGVAGQGGEQYF.

The gene calls are TRBV18 and TRBJ2-1; D might be TRBD1 (6 bases). Per the germline V gene, CDR1 is KGHSH and CDR2 is LQKENI. There are 15 residues in the CDR3. With 2 bases removed from V and 4 bases from J, the gap between germline ends came to 12 bases. In nucleotides, the CDR3 is TGTGCCAGCTCACCAGGACAGATCACATACAATGAGCAGTTCTTC. Protein sequence: CASSPGQITYNEQFF. The full variable domain, rest sourced from reference TRBV18 and TRBJ2-1, is NAGVMQNPRHLVRRRGQEARLRCSPMKGHSHVYWYRQLPEEGLKFMVYLQKENIIDESGMPKERFSAEFPKEGPSILRIQQVVRGDSAAYFCASSPGQITYNEQFFGPGTRLTVL.

This clone was counted between two and nine times. V and J are TRBV27 and TRBJ2-3, with TRBD2 as a possible D gene (5 bases). Germline V lookup: CDR1 MNHEY, CDR2 SMNVEV (reference sequence). V dropped 4 bases and J dropped 4 bases, with 15 bases sitting between them. CDR3 size: 15 residues. CDR3 protein: CASSSGFRGSDTQYF. The CDR3 DNA reads TGTGCCAGCAGTTCTGGGTTTCGCGGGTCAGATACGCAGTATTTT.

CDR3 in DNA: TGTGCCAGCAAGGGGATGAAGGCCGGGGAGCTGTTTTTT. Protein product: CASKGMKAGELFF. The chain is built from TRBV6-5 and TRBJ2-2; D possibly corresponds to TRBD1 (5 bases). This CDR3 region has 13 residues. Trimming cost V 7 bases and J 6 bases, with 12 bases left between them. In germline, CDR1 is MNHEY, CDR2 SVGAGI.

The chain carries TRBV29-1 and TRBJ2-3; 12 bases map to TRBD1. Germline V CDR1 and CDR2: SQVTM, ANQGSEA. V lost 5 bases and J lost 3; bases outside the gene matches: 12. The CDR3 length is 17 residues. The CDR3 here is CSVLRWGQGALTDTQYF. The CDR3 nucleotides are TGCAGCGTTTTGCGGTGGGGACAGGGGGCGTTGACAGATACGCAGTATTTT.

This sequence joins TRBV10-1 and TRBJ2-4; 9 nucleotides agree with TRBD1. Germline CDR1 and CDR2: WNHNN and SYGVQD (reference sequence). There are 17 residues in the CDR3. Trimming at V came to 1 base and at J to 0 bases, leaving 4 bases not matched to a gene. CDR3 in amino acids: CASSEWTGAVAKNIQYF. The CDR3 region has the DNA TGCGCCAGCAGTGAGTGGACAGGGGCCGTAGCCAAAAACATTCAGTACTTC.

This clone was detected only a few times. The chain carries TRBV28 and TRBJ1-1; D ambiguous. Germline values: CDR1 MDHEN, CDR2 SYDVKM. The V end was cut by 2 bases, the J end by 2 bases, with 6 bases between. The CDR3 totals 13 residues. The CDR3 loop reads CASSLADNTEAFF. DNA for the CDR3: TGTGCCAGCAGTTTAGCGGATAACACTGAAGCTTTCTTT.

V gene TRBV4-3 combines with J gene TRBJ1-2; D call uncertain. Trimming stripped 2 bases from V and 8 bases from J, with 9 bases between. CDR1 LGHNA and CDR2 YSLEER come from the germline V gene. The CDR3 loop spans 12 amino acids. The CDR3 nucleotides read TGCGCCAGCAGCCAACCCTTCGGGGGCTACACCTTC. It encodes CASSQPFGGYTF.